The subject of this entry is one T cell receptor beta chain. Here immunoSEQ multiplex PCR was the method, and the copy in TCRdb shows in-frame clones only, minus some. Of around 140,000 clones in the sample, 75% to 90% were seen once. The entry originates in a study of blood T cell repertoires in COVID-19. This CDR3 contains 14 residues. Losses at the gene ends were 4 bases for V and 1 base for J; bases not matched to a gene: 2. Germline-derived CDR1 and CDR2 are SGHNT and YYREEE (reference sequence). This sequence was found in a human donor in a cohort sampled during active COVID-19. V is TRBV5-4 and J is TRBJ1-1; 9 bases are shared with TRBD1. The sequenced sample consisted of peripheral blood. The CDR3 loop is CASSKDRGNTEAFF. In nucleotides, the CDR3 is TGTGCCAGCAGCAAGGACAGGGGGAACACTGAAGCTTTCTTT.